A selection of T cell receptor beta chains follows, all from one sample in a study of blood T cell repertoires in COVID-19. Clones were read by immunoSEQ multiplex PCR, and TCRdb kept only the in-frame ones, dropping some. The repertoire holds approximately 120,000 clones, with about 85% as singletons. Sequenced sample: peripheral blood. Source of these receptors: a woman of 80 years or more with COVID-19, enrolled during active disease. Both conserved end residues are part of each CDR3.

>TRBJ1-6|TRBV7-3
CASSTKGGYNSPLHF
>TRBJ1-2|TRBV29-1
CSPGDRVGGYTF
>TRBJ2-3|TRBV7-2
CASSPKATSTHTQYF
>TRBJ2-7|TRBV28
CASSRGTSGSLYF
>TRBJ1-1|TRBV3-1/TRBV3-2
CASSQVVGEKAFF
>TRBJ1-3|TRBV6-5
CASSRTDGNTIYF
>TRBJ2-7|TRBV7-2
CASSLSGGTKQYF
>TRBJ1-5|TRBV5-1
CVSSLSGLEGPQHF
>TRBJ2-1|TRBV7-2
CASSFPSSGGSSYNEQFF
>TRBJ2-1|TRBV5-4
CALDEQFF
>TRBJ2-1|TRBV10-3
CAISEGRESYNEQFF
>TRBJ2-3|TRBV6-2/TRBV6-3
CASSYGTSLPSTDTQYF
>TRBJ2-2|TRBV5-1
CASSLAGGNTGELFF
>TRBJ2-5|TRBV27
CASSKMTGGGRTQYF
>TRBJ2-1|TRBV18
CASSADRGSYNEQFF
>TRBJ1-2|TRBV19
CASRDGTGLGYTF